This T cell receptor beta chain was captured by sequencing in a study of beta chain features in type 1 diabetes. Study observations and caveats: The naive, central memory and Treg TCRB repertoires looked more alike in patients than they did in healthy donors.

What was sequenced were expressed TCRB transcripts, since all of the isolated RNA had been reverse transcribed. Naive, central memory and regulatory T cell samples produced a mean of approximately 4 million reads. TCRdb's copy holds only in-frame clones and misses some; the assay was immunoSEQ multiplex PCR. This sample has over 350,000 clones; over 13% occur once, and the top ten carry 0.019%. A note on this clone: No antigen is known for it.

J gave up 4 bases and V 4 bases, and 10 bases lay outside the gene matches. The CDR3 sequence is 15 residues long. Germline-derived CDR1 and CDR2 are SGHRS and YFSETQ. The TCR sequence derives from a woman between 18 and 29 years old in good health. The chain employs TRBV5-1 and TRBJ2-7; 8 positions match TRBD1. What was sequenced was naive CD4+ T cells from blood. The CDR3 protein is CASSPAGTGLYEQYF. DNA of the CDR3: TGCGCCAGCAGCCCCGCCGGGACAGGCCTTTACGAGCAGTACTTC.